A selection of T cell receptor beta chains follows, all from one sample in a study of blood T cell repertoires in COVID-19. Libraries were prepared by immunoSEQ multiplex PCR; TCRdb keeps only in-frame clonotypes and omits some of them. This sample yields 300,000 to 400,000 clones, of which under 95% are seen a single time; under 3.5% belongs to the top ten. Sequencing input: peripheral blood. The receptors shown here come from a woman aged 18-29 years who had recovered from COVID-19. Both conserved end residues are part of each CDR3. Clone sizes are given selectively: once, few, many, or a class where the clone is expanded.

v_call clone_size cdr3_aa
TRBV5-4 - CIPGQELISYGYTF
TRBV10-3 - CAISEPAGVTDTQYF
TRBV15 - CATSRAYTNYGYTF
TRBV19 - CGTGRQHSGNTIYF
TRBV7-6 - CASSQLAGGQNEQFF
TRBV19 - CASSMGQNTEAFF
TRBV7-9 - CASSATVLSSYNEQFF
TRBV11-2 few CASSLSGSTEAFF
TRBV6-5 - CASRGQGRSGNTIYF
TRBV9 few CASSGGLAGFSGANVLTF
TRBV5-1 - CASSLFSGNEDTQYF
TRBV28 - CASSPFQGAGNYGYTF
TRBV7-2 - CASSLLGAPYSGNTIYF
TRBV6-5 - CASSYDSNYGYTF
TRBV7-2 - CASSLNYGYTF
TRBV7-2 - CASSSSLAANTGELFF
TRBV7-9 - CASSRGGLAGDWTKNIQYF
TRBV5-1 - CASSTGAETQYF
TRBV10-3 - CAISAWDRGPNTEAFF
TRBV4-3 - CASSQEAAAAPGNEQFF
TRBV29-1 once CSVDTSGRVGLSYNEQFF
TRBV7-2 - CASSLSELSRNTIYF
TRBV24-1 - CATSDRGTGGNYGYTF
TRBV15 - CATSSRSTNYGYTF
TRBV24-1 - CATSAPGSSSGARPSEQFF
TRBV28 once CASSHSGRGDTQYF
TRBV10-3 - CAIRKGRGGSEEKLFF
TRBV7-2 - CASSLEREISDTQYF
TRBV19 - CASTPFGRGVMGYTF
TRBV6-4 - CASSEELAGGYTGELFF
TRBV4-3 - CASSQDPGLGGELFF
TRBV14 - CASSQVVGPNSPLHF
TRBV6-4 - CASGKDSYNEQFF
TRBV2 few CASSEGRGLGGEQFF
TRBV5-1 - CASSLGLFGVHEQFF
TRBV5-4 - CASSSDSWNSPLHF
TRBV7-2 - CASSIAGGSYNEQFF
TRBV6-5 - CASSYSGGSLHTQYF
TRBV6-5 - CASSSRGLGNTIYF
TRBV5-4 - CASSFGGDYNEQFF
TRBV7-9 - CASSARGLGNTEAFF
TRBV29-1 - CSVERTSGSTDTQYF
TRBV11-3 - CASSLSGDGYTF
TRBV7-2 - CASSLQGETNTEAFF
TRBV19 - CASSGIGLEGEQFF
TRBV5-4 - CASSLQGAAYGYTF